These T cell receptor beta chains were read from a single sample in a study of cytomegalovirus exposure and HLA in healthy donors. Libraries were prepared by immunoSEQ multiplex PCR; TCRdb keeps only in-frame clonotypes and omits some of them. The sample has around 100,000 clones, 70% to 85% seen once. Sequences were obtained from PBMCs. These TCRs come from a man aged 18-30 years in good health and CMV-seronegative. The CDR3 runs from the conserved cysteine through the conserved F or W. D genes are given only for firm matches. Size tells how often a clone was seen (once, few, many) or the class of an expanded clone, and some rows leave it out.

>NA|TRBJ2-1|TRBD2|TRBV10-3
TGTGCCATCAGTCAGGGACTAGCCCTCGATGAGCAGTTCTTC
CAISQGLALDEQFF
>NA|TRBJ2-5|NA|TRBV25-1
TGTGCCAGCAGGGCTCACCAACAAGAGACCCAGTACTTC
CASRAHQQETQYF
>NA|TRBJ1-1|NA|TRBV19
TGTGCCAGTAGTATCCCCTACACTGAAGCTTTCTTT
CASSIPYTEAFF
>NA|TRBJ2-2|NA|TRBV6-1
TGTGCCAGCAGTGTCCTCGGCGGCGCGGTGAACACCGGGGAGCTGTTTTTT
CASSVLGGAVNTGELFF
>NA|TRBJ2-1|NA|TRBV30
TGTGCCTGGAGTATTTTCACCACCGCGGGGCCGGGGTTTTACAATGAGCAGTTCTTC
CAWSIFTTAGPGFYNEQFF
>few|TRBJ2-1|TRBD2|TRBV5-1
TGCGCCAGCAGCCCCGGGACTAGCGGGAGGGCTAGCAATGAGCAGTTCTTC
CASSPGTSGRASNEQFF
>NA|TRBJ2-7|TRBD1|TRBV19
TGTGCCAGTAGCATTATAGGGACAGGGGGCTACGAGCAGTACTTC
CASSIIGTGGYEQYF
>NA|TRBJ1-1|NA|TRBV14
TGTGCCAGCAGCGCATTTAGGGGACTCAAATCTCAAGCTTTCTTT
CASSAFRGLKSQAFF
>NA|TRBJ1-4|NA|TRBV6-5
TGTGCCAGCGCACTGCGGGGTCTGAATGAAAAACTGTTTTTT
CASALRGLNEKLFF
>NA|TRBJ2-3|NA|TRBV19
TGTGCCAGCCGGCGGGCTAGCACAGATACGCAGTATTTT
CASRRASTDTQYF
>NA|TRBJ2-1|NA|TRBV27
TGTGCCAGCAGTTTGAGTGGTAATGAGCAGTTCTTC
CASSLSGNEQFF
>NA|TRBJ2-2|TRBD2|TRBV7-9
TGTGCCAGCAGCCTGCGGGTGTCTAGCGGGAGAGACACCGGGGAGCTGTTTTTT
CASSLRVSSGRDTGELFF
>NA|TRBJ1-1|NA|TRBV5-1
TGCGCCAGCAGCCCCTCTTCCAGGATGAACACTGAAGCTTTCTTT
CASSPSSRMNTEAFF
>once|TRBJ1-1|TRBD1|TRBV29-1
TGCAGCGCCAACAGGGGATTGAACACTGAAGCTTTCTTT
CSANRGLNTEAFF
>NA|TRBJ2-7|NA|TRBV6-5
TGTGCCAGCAGTTACTCGGGGCCCTACGAGCAGTACTTC
CASSYSGPYEQYF
>NA|TRBJ1-1|TRBD1|TRBV12-5
TGTGCTAGTGGTTTCACGACAGGGGCAGGCACTGAAGCTTTCTTT
CASGFTTGAGTEAFF
>few|TRBJ2-7|NA|TRBV6-5
TGTGCCAGCAGTTATACGCAGGGCCACTACGAGCAGTACTTC
CASSYTQGHYEQYF
>few|TRBJ2-3|NA|TRBV7-3
TGTGCCAGCAGCTTAACCCCTCCGGGGGGCACAGATACGCAGTATTTT
CASSLTPPGGTDTQYF
>NA|TRBJ2-7|NA|TRBV27
TGTGCCAGCATCGGACCGGGGAACGAGCAGTACTTC
CASIGPGNEQYF
>NA|TRBJ2-7|NA|TRBV2
TGTGCCAGCAGTGAGTGGGCGAGCTCCTACGAGCAGTACTTC
CASSEWASSYEQYF
>NA|TRBJ2-1|TRBD2|TRBV4-2
TGTGCCACCCGACTGGCGGGAGGTAGTGGTGAGCAGTTCTTC
CATRLAGGSGEQFF
>NA|TRBJ1-1|NA|TRBV27
TGTGCCAGCAGTTTAGCGGATGCCACTGAAGCTTTCTTT
CASSLADATEAFF
>NA|TRBJ2-1|TRBD1|TRBV5-1
TGCGCCAGCAGCTTGGAGACAGGGATTTACAATGAGCAGTTCTTC
CASSLETGIYNEQFF
>NA|TRBJ2-4|TRBD2|TRBV19
TGTGCCAGTAGTATTCTGGGACTAGGTTCCCAAAGCCCCGGAAACATTCAGTACTTC
CASSILGLGSQSPGNIQYF
>NA|TRBJ2-2|TRBD2|TRBV18
TGTGCCAGCTCGGGGTCCGTAGCGGGAGACACCGGGGAGCTGTTTTTT
CASSGSVAGDTGELFF
>NA|TRBJ2-6|TRBD2|TRBV14
TGTGCCAGCAGCCAAGATGGGCTAGCGGGGGCCCCCTCTGGGGCCAACGTCCTGACTTTC
CASSQDGLAGAPSGANVLTF
>NA|TRBJ1-1|TRBD1|TRBV7-2
TGTGCCAGCAGCTTAACGGCAGGGGGCACTGAAGCTTTCTTT
CASSLTAGGTEAFF
>NA|TRBJ2-3|TRBD2|TRBV6-5
TGTGCCAGCAGTTCCCGACTAGCGGGAGCTGGAGATACGCAGTATTTT
CASSSRLAGAGDTQYF
>NA|TRBJ2-5|TRBD2|TRBV5-1
TGCGCCAGCAGCTTAACTAGCGGAGGCGGGGAGACCCAGTACTTC
CASSLTSGGGETQYF
>NA|TRBJ1-2|TRBD1|TRBV5-4
TGTGCCAGCAAGACAGGGGCCAACTATGGCTACACCTTC
CASKTGANYGYTF
>NA|TRBJ2-5|NA|TRBV30
TGTGCCTGGAGTGTAGGAGCGAGTTCGACGACCCAGTACTTC
CAWSVGASSTTQYF
>NA|TRBJ1-5|NA|TRBV7-6
TGTGCCAGCAGCTCGGGGGGCAATCAGCCCCAGCATTTT
CASSSGGNQPQHF
>NA|TRBJ1-5|TRBD1|TRBV27
TGTGCCAGCAGTTCTAGACAGGGGGCCACTGTACAGCCCCAGCATTTT
CASSSRQGATVQPQHF
>NA|TRBJ1-1|TRBD1|TRBV28
TGTGCCAGCAGTATCCCCGGGACAGGTTTCGCTGAAGCTTTCTTT
CASSIPGTGFAEAFF
>NA|TRBJ2-1|TRBD1|TRBV19
TGTGCCAGTAGTGAGTGGGACAGGGGCCATGAGCAGTTCTTC
CASSEWDRGHEQFF
>NA|TRBJ1-3|NA|TRBV6-6
TGTGCCAGCAGTTACGGGGACTTCCGCTCTAAGAACACCATATATTTT
CASSYGDFRSKNTIYF
>NA|TRBJ2-2|NA|TRBV19
TGTGCCAGTACCAGGAAAACCGGGGAGCTGTTTTTT
CASTRKTGELFF
>NA|TRBJ1-1|NA|TRBV7-9
TGTGCCAGCAGCTTGGCAGGGTCTGAAGCTTTCTTT
CASSLAGSEAFF
>NA|TRBJ2-7|NA|TRBV5-1
TGCGCCAGCAGCTACCGCGACAGATACTACGAGCAGTACTTC
CASSYRDRYYEQYF
>NA|TRBJ2-1|NA|TRBV28
TGTGCCAGCACCCGGGGGGGAGGGACAGGGCAGCAGCAGTTCTTC
CASTRGGGTGQQQFF
>NA|TRBJ1-1|NA|TRBV28
TGTGCCAGCAGTCCCCCTTTTAACACTGAAGCTTTCTTT
CASSPPFNTEAFF
>NA|TRBJ1-1|NA|TRBV10-3
TGTGCCATCAGGTCGGCAGGGCCCGAAGCTTTCTTT
CAIRSAGPEAFF
>once|TRBJ2-4|NA|TRBV5-5
TGTGCCAGCAGCCCGGTCGCAACCCTAGCCAAAAACATTCAGTACTTC
CASSPVATLAKNIQYF
>NA|TRBJ1-1|NA|TRBV5-6
TGTGCCAGCAGCTTGGGTACGGGGAACACTGAAGCTTTCTTT
CASSLGTGNTEAFF
>NA|TRBJ1-2|NA|TRBV19
TGTGCCAGTAGTATCTTGGAGGGCTATGGCTACACCTTC
CASSILEGYGYTF
>NA|TRBJ1-2|NA|TRBV7-2
TGTGCCAGCAGCTTAGACTCATCCCCCCGTGGCTACACCTTC
CASSLDSSPRGYTF
>NA|TRBJ1-2|TRBD1|TRBV6-5
TGTGCCAGCAGCTCACCCGGGACAGGGGGCCGGGGCTACACCTTC
CASSSPGTGGRGYTF
>NA|TRBJ2-1|NA|TRBV10-2
TGCGCCAGTTCCGGCGGCGATGAGCAGTTCTTC
CASSGGDEQFF
>once|TRBJ2-5|NA|TRBV7-7
TGTGCTAGCAGCCACTCTGAGACCCAGTACTTC
CASSHSETQYF
>NA|TRBJ2-2|TRBD2|TRBV4-1
TGCGCCAGCAGCCAAGATGAGGCTAGCGGGAGACGAGGCACCGGGGAGCTGTTTTTT
CASSQDEASGRRGTGELFF
>NA|TRBJ2-3|NA|TRBV27
TGTGCCAGCAGTTTAACAGACAACCTCAGGCTAACGCAGTATTTT
CASSLTDNLRLTQYF
>NA|TRBJ2-3|TRBD2|TRBV10-2
TGCGCCAGCAGTGTAACTAGCGGCCGTGGCGGGCAGTATTTT
CASSVTSGRGGQYF
>NA|TRBJ2-1|TRBD2|TRBV7-6
TGTGCCAGCAGCTACACTAGCGGGAGAGGGCCCAATGAGCAGTTCTTC
CASSYTSGRGPNEQFF
>NA|TRBJ2-7|NA|TRBV5-4
TGTGCCAGCAGCTTGGGCGGAGGGGTCTACGAGCAGTACTTC
CASSLGGGVYEQYF
>few|TRBJ2-1|TRBD2|TRBV5-5
TGTGCCAGCAGCTTGAGCGGGGCCGAGAGCAATGAGCAGTTCTTC
CASSLSGAESNEQFF
>NA|TRBJ2-2|NA|TRBV27
TGTGCCAGCAGTTTCGGGACAAAATGGACCACCGGGGAGCTGTTTTTT
CASSFGTKWTTGELFF